This is a list of T cell receptor beta chains from one sample in a study of technical replicates of blood from a few donors. The protocol was immunoSEQ multiplex PCR, while the TCRdb copy is restricted to in-frame clones and leaves out a portion. The sample has about 94,000 clones; 95% are singletons. The source material was T cells isolated from PBMCs. The origin of the receptors is a human donor in good health. The CDR3 runs from the conserved cysteine through the conserved F or W. Each record gives: D gene, J gene, V gene, CDR3 protein, CDR3 DNA. The D gene is left open where the match is weak.

TRBD1,TRBJ2-1,TRBV11-3,CASSTDRDDEQFF,TGTGCCAGCAGCACGGACAGGGACGATGAGCAGTTCTTC
-,TRBJ1-1,TRBV21-1,CASSIREDNRGTEAFF,TGTGCCAGCAGCATCCGAGAGGATAACAGGGGAACTGAAGCTTTCTTT
TRBD1,TRBJ1-3,TRBV7-8,CASSLVDRGGNTIYF,TGTGCCAGCAGCTTAGTGGACAGGGGTGGAAACACCATATATTTT
-,TRBJ2-3,TRBV18,CASSTLGSADTQYF,TGTGCCAGCTCAACGCTAGGGAGCGCAGATACGCAGTATTTT
-,TRBJ2-1,TRBV11-3,CASSLSGGASYNEQFF,TGTGCCAGCAGCCTAAGTGGGGGGGCCTCCTACAATGAGCAGTTCTTC
-,TRBJ1-5,TRBV6-1,CASSELFSQPQHF,TGTGCCAGCAGTGAATTGTTTAGTCAGCCCCAGCATTTT
-,TRBJ1-4,TRBV19,CASSISRTAIATNEKLFF,TGTGCCAGTAGTATATCCCGGACAGCAATTGCAACTAATGAAAAACTGTTTTTT
-,TRBJ1-2,TRBV29-1,CSAGDRWTDEVYGYTF,TGCAGCGCGGGGGATAGGTGGACCGATGAGGTTTATGGCTACACCTTC
-,TRBJ2-1,TRBV19,CASSLFADNEQFF,TGTGCCAGTAGTCTATTCGCGGACAATGAGCAGTTCTTC
-,TRBJ1-1,TRBV15,CATSTDSVEAFF,TGTGCCACCAGCACCGACAGTGTGGAAGCTTTCTTT
-,TRBJ2-2,TRBV11-2,CASSLIKNTGELFF,TGTGCCAGCAGCCTAATAAAGAACACCGGGGAGCTGTTTTTT
-,TRBJ1-1,TRBV5-1,CASSPTGVERNTEAFF,TGCGCCAGCAGCCCCACGGGGGTTGAGAGGAACACTGAAGCTTTCTTT
-,TRBJ1-5,TRBV30,CAWSVTNNQPQHF,TGTGCCTGGAGTGTTACAAACAATCAGCCCCAGCATTTT
-,TRBJ1-5,TRBV6-5,CASSYDSNQPQHF,TGTGCCAGCAGTTACGACTCAAATCAGCCCCAGCATTTT